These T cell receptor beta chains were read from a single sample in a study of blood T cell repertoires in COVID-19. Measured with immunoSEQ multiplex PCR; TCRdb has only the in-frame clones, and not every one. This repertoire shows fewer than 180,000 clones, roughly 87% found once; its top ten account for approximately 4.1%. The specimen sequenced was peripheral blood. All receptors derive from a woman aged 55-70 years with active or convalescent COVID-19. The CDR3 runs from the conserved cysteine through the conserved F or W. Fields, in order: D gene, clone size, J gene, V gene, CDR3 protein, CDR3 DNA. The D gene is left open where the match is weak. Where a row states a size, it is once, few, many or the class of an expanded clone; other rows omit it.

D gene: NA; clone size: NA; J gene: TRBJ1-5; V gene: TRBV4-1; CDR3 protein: CASSQDVQFLNQPQHF; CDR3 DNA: TGCGCCAGCAGCCAAGATGTGCAGTTTCTCAATCAGCCCCAGCATTTT
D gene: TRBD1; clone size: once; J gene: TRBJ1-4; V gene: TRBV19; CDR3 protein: CASSSGTDVEKLFF; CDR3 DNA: TGTGCCAGTAGCTCCGGGACAGACGTTGAAAAACTGTTTTTT
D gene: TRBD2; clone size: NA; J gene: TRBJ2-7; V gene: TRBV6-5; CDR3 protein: CASSSAGGLDEQYF; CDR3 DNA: TGTGCCAGCAGCTCTGCGGGGGGGCTCGACGAGCAGTACTTC
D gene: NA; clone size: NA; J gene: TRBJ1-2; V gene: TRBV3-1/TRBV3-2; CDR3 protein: CASSQDAGNYGYTF; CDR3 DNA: TGTGCCAGCAGCCAAGATGCGGGAAACTATGGCTACACCTTC
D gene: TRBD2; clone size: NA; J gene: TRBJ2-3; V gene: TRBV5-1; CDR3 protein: CASSLASGWGDTQYF; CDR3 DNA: TGCGCCAGCAGCTTGGCTAGCGGATGGGGAGATACGCAGTATTTT
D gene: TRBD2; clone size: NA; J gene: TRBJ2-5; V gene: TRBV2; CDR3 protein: CASSLLAGVETQYF; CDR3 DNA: TGTGCCAGCAGTCTCCTAGCGGGGGTTGAGACCCAGTACTTC
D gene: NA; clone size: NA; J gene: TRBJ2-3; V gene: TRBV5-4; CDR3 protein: CASSLNEDTQYF; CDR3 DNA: TGTGCCAGCAGCTTGAACGAGGATACGCAGTATTTT
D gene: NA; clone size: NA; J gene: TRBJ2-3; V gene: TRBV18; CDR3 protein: CASSPQNTGTDTQYF; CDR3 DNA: TGTGCCAGCTCACCGCAAAATACAGGCACAGATACGCAGTATTTT
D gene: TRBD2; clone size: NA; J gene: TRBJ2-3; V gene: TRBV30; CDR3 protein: CAWTSGVTDTQYF; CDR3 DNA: TGTGCGTGGACTAGCGGGGTTACAGATACGCAGTATTTT
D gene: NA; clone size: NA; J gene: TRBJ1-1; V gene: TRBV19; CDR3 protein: CASSMRGNTEAFF; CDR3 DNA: TGTGCCAGTAGTATGCGTGGGAACACTGAAGCTTTCTTT
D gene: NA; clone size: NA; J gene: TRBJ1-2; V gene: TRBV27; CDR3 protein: CASSSREGYGYTF; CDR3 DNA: TGTGCCAGCAGTTCCAGGGAGGGCTATGGCTACACCTTC
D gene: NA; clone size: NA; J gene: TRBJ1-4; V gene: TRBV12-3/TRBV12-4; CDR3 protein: CASSSREGKLFF; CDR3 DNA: TGTGCCAGCAGTTCCAGGGAAGGAAAACTGTTTTTT
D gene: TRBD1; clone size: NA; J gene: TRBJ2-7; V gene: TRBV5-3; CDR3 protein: CARSLATDRVPSYEQYF; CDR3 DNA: TGTGCCAGAAGCTTGGCAACGGACAGGGTCCCCTCCTACGAGCAGTACTTC
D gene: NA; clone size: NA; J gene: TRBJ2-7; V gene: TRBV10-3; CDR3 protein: CAISSETYEQYF; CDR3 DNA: TGTGCCATCAGTTCAGAAACCTACGAGCAGTACTTC
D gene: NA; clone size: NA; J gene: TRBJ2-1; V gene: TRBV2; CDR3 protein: CASYPTGGLAGNEQFF; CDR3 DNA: TGTGCCAGCTACCCTACCGGGGGGCTGGCGGGCAATGAGCAGTTCTTC
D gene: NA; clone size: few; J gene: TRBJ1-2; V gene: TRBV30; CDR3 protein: CAWRTAGTYGYTF; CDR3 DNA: TGTGCCTGGAGAACAGCGGGAACCTATGGCTACACCTTC
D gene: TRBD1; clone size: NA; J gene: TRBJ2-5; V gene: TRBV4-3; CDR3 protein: CASSQLGQKTQYF; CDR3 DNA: TGCGCCAGCAGCCAACTGGGACAGAAGACCCAGTACTTC
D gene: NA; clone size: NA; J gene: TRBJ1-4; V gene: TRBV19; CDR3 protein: CASSISDEKLFF; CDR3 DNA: TGTGCCAGTAGTATTTCGGATGAAAAACTGTTTTTT
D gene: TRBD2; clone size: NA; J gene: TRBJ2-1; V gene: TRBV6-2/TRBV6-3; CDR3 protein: CASSPGLTSHEQFF; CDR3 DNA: TGTGCCAGCAGTCCGGGACTAACATCCCATGAGCAGTTCTTC
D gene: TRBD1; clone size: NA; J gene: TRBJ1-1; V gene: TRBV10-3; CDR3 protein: CAISESRDRGRTEAFF; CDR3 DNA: TGTGCCATCAGTGAGTCTAGGGACAGGGGGCGAACTGAAGCTTTCTTT
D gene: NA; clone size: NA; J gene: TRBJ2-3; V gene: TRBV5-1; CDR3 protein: CASSRRPTDSTDTQYF; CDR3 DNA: TGCGCCAGCAGCCGACGGCCGACAGACAGCACAGATACGCAGTATTTT
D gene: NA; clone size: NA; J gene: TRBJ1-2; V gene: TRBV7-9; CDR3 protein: CASSWDIARHGYTF; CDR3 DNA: TGTGCCAGCAGCTGGGACATCGCACGGCATGGCTACACCTTC
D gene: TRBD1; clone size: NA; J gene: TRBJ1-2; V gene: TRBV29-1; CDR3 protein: CSVDSGTGAGYTF; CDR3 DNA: TGCAGCGTTGATTCCGGGACAGGGGCAGGCTACACCTTC
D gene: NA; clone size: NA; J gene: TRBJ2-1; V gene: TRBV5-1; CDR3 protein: CASSSTEAGEQFF; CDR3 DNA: TGCGCCAGCAGCTCCACAGAAGCAGGTGAGCAGTTCTTC
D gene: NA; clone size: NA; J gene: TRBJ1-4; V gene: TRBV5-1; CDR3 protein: CASAESRTNEKLFF; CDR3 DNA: TGCGCCAGCGCCGAGTCTCGGACTAATGAAAAACTGTTTTTT
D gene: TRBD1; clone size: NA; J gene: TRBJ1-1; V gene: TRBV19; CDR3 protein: CASSIVLGQAIMNTEAFF; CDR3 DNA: TGTGCCAGTAGTATAGTTCTGGGACAGGCAATTATGAACACTGAAGCTTTCTTT
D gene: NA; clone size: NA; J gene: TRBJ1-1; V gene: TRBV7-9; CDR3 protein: CASSLLDTANTEAFF; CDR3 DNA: TGTGCCAGCAGCTTACTCGACACAGCCAACACTGAAGCTTTCTTT
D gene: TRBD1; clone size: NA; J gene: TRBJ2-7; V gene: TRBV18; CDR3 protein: CASSVGQLYEQYF; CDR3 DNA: TGTGCCAGCTCAGTGGGACAGCTCTACGAGCAGTACTTC
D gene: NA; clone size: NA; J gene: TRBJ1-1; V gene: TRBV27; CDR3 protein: CASSTLRHANTEAFF; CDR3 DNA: TGTGCCAGCAGTACCCTACGACACGCGAACACTGAAGCTTTCTTT
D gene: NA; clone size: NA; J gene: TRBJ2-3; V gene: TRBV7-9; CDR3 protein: CASSSRLDPFRQYF; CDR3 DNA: TGTGCCAGCAGCTCCCGACTAGACCCCTTTCGGCAGTATTTT
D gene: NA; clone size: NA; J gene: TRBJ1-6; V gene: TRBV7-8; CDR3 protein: CASSLGLYNSPLHF; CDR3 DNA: TGTGCCAGCAGCTTGGGACTGTATAATTCACCCCTCCACTTT
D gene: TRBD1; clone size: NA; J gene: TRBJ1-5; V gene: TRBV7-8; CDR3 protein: CASSLGQGNNQPQHF; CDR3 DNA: TGTGCCAGCAGCCTGGGACAGGGGAACAATCAGCCCCAGCATTTT
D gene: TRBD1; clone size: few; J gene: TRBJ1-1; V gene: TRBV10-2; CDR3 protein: CASRPGQGETEAFF; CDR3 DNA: TGCGCCAGCAGGCCGGGACAGGGGGAGACTGAAGCTTTCTTT
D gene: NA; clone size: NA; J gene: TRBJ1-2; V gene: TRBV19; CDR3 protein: CASSKSPRVDNYGYTF; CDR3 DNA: TGTGCCAGTAGTAAGAGCCCCAGGGTGGATAACTATGGCTACACCTTC
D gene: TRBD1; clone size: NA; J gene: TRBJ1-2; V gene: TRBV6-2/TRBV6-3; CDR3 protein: CASSEGQGRGYTF; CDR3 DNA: TGTGCCAGCAGTGAGGGACAGGGGAGAGGCTACACCTTC
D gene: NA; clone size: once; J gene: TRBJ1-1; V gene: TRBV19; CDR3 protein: CASSGTGLANTEAFF; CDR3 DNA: TGTGCCAGTAGTGGTACGGGACTGGCGAACACTGAAGCTTTCTTT
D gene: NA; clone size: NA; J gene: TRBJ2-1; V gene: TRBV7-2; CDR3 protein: CASSPEGASYNEQFF; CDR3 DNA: TGTGCCAGCAGCCCTGAGGGAGCCTCCTACAATGAGCAGTTCTTC
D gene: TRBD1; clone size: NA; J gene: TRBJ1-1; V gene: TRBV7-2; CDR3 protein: CASSFSGGVNTEAFF; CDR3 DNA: TGTGCCAGCAGCTTCTCAGGGGGTGTGAACACTGAAGCTTTCTTT
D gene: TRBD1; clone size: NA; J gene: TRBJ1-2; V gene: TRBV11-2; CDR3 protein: CASSRGGQDYGYTF; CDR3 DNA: TGTGCCAGCAGCCGCGGGGGACAGGACTATGGCTACACCTTC
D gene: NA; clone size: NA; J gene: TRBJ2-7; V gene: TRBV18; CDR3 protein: CASSPGRGDTYEQYF; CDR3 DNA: TGTGCCAGCTCACCGGGACGAGGGGACACCTACGAGCAGTACTTC
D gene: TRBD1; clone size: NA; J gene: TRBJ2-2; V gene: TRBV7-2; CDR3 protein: CASSFGQGSGELFF; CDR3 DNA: TGTGCCAGCAGCTTCGGACAGGGCTCCGGGGAGCTGTTTTTT
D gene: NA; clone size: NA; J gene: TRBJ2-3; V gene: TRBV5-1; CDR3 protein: CASSPTGADTQYF; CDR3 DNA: TGCGCCAGCAGCCCCACGGGGGCAGATACGCAGTATTTT
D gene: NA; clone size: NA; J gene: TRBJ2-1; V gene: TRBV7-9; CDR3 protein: CASSPGTPGQFF; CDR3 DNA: TGTGCCAGCAGCCCGGGGACTCCGGGGCAGTTCTTC
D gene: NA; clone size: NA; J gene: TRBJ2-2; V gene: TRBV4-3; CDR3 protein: CASSQVFGGRVGELFF; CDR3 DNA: TGCGCCAGCAGCCAAGTTTTCGGAGGGCGCGTCGGGGAGCTGTTTTTT
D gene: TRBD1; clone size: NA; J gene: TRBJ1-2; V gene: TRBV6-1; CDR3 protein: CASSEVGQGEGYGYTF; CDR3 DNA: TGTGCCAGCAGTGAAGTAGGACAGGGGGAAGGCTATGGCTACACCTTC
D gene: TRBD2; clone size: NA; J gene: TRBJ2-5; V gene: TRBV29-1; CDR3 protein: CSVRAGGQGETQYF; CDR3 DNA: TGCAGCGTCCGGGCGGGAGGTCAGGGCGAGACCCAGTACTTC
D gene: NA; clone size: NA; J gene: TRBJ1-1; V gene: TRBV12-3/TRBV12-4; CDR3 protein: CASRFNRNTEAFF; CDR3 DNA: TGTGCCAGCAGATTCAACAGGAACACTGAAGCTTTCTTT